Below, one T cell receptor (beta chain) is given with its context. Antigen: not known. Germline CDR1 LGHNA, CDR2 YSLEER. This CDR3 region has 15 residues. V dropped 1 base and J dropped 5; count of bases not matched to a gene: 7. The data derive from a study of radiation and T cells in renal cell carcinoma. Sequencing was performed with immunoSEQ multiplex PCR; in TCRdb, only in-frame clones are kept and a portion is missing. The data show 120,000 to 150,000 clones, approximately 90% seen once. Time point described: baseline pretreatment blood. Treatment: 15 Gy SBRT to primary tumor, nephrectomy 4 weeks later. The tumor was a clear cell renal cell carcinoma. Study results and caveats: Pretreatment tumor biopsies were lacking, so baseline clonotypes are unknown.

Material: blood, obtained from a patient whose treatment included radiotherapy and nephrectomy. The chain links TRBV4-3 to TRBJ2-7, with 8 bases lining up with TRBD2. This receptor was taken from a woman between 65 and 79 years old with renal cell carcinoma. The CDR3 region is CASSQVPAGGHEQYF. DNA of the CDR3: TGCGCCAGCAGCCAAGTTCCGGCGGGGGGCCACGAGCAGTACTTC.